This entry concerns a single T cell receptor beta chain. PCR used 60 Vbeta primers and 13 Jbeta primers. Sequencing was performed with immunoSEQ multiplex PCR; in TCRdb, only in-frame clones are kept and a portion is missing. The listing contains about 100,000 clones. This record belongs to a study of cytomegalovirus exposure and HLA in healthy donors. The germline V gene encodes CDR1 SQVTM and CDR2 ANQGSEA. This CDR3 has 13 amino acids. Trimming removed 0 bases from V and 5 bases from J, with 10 bases in between. The origin of this receptor is a middle-aged man in good health and CMV-seronegative. The V gene is TRBV29-1, the J gene TRBJ1-1, with a weak D call TRBD1 (6 bases). The sample comprised PBMCs. CDR3 nucleotide sequence: TGCAGCGTTGAAGAGGGGCAGGGGACTGAAGCTTTCTTT. Protein product: CSVEEGQGTEAFF.